This T cell receptor beta chain was retrieved from a study of shared clonotypes between healthy human individuals. On this clone itself: Its antigen is still unknown.

Germline lookup yields CDR1 MNHEY and CDR2 SVGAGI. After removal of 6 bases from V and 7 bases from J, the junction contained 9 bases not matched to a gene. This CDR3 is 13 amino acids long. The study's findings and limits: Naive CD4 clonotypes were shared across a few donors at roughly 4.6%.

The repertoire was sequenced with immunoSEQ multiplex PCR; TCRdb's copy has only in-frame clones and lacks some. The sample has roughly 650,000 clones; approximately 96% are singletons. CD45RO-negative cells were positively selected for CCR7, leaving out terminally differentiated effector memory CD45RA+ cells. The sample consisted of naive CD8+ T cells sorted from blood. The TCR was taken from a woman under 40 in good health. J is TRBJ2-7 and V is TRBV6-5, with 7 bases that match TRBD2. The CDR3 region is CASSPLTAGEQYF. The CDR3 DNA follows: TGTGCCAGCAGCCCTCTTACAGCGGGGGAGCAGTACTTC.